This is a list of T cell receptor beta chains from one sample in a study of shared clonotypes between healthy human individuals. The assay was immunoSEQ multiplex PCR, and TCRdb's table has in-frame clones only and misses some. The sample holds 2 million to 2.5 million clones, about 95% seen once. The sample was naive CD8+ T cells sorted from blood. Every receptor here comes from a man younger than 35 in good health. The CDR3 runs from the conserved cysteine through the conserved F or W. D genes are given only for firm matches. Rows may omit the clone size; those that give it use once, few, many or a size class.

j_gene: TRBJ1-5
v_gene: TRBV27
d_gene: .
abundance: once
CDR3nt: TGTGCCAGCAGGGAGACGGGGGGCAATCAGCCCCAGCATTTT
CDR3aa: CASRETGGNQPQHF

j_gene: TRBJ2-7
v_gene: TRBV19
d_gene: .
abundance: .
CDR3nt: TGTGCCAGTAGTATAGTAGGGCATGATTACGAGCAGTACTTC
CDR3aa: CASSIVGHDYEQYF

j_gene: TRBJ2-1
v_gene: TRBV6-5
d_gene: TRBD1
abundance: once
CDR3nt: TGTGCCAGCAGCCCTCGACAGGGTCCAAATGAGCAGTTCTTC
CDR3aa: CASSPRQGPNEQFF

j_gene: TRBJ1-1
v_gene: TRBV19
d_gene: .
abundance: .
CDR3nt: TGTGCCAGTATTCTAGTGGAGGGCACTGAAGCTTTCTTT
CDR3aa: CASILVEGTEAFF

j_gene: TRBJ2-1
v_gene: TRBV5-1
d_gene: TRBD2
abundance: .
CDR3nt: TGCGCCAGCAGCTTGGGACTAGCGGGAGGAGTAGAGCAGTTCTTC
CDR3aa: CASSLGLAGGVEQFF

j_gene: TRBJ2-7
v_gene: TRBV2
d_gene: TRBD1
abundance: .
CDR3nt: TGTGCCAGCACAACAGGGGGCTCCTACGAGCAGTACTTC
CDR3aa: CASTTGGSYEQYF

j_gene: TRBJ2-1
v_gene: TRBV27
d_gene: TRBD2
abundance: .
CDR3nt: TGTGCCAGCAGCCCTTGGGGGGGTGGGGACGGTGAGCAGTTCTTC
CDR3aa: CASSPWGGGDGEQFF

j_gene: TRBJ1-2
v_gene: TRBV29-1
d_gene: .
abundance: .
CDR3nt: TGCAGCGTTGAGATTTCGGTGACCTTCGAAGCTAACTATGGCTACACCTTC
CDR3aa: CSVEISVTFEANYGYTF

j_gene: TRBJ2-2
v_gene: TRBV7-6
d_gene: TRBD2
abundance: .
CDR3nt: TGTGCCAGCAGCCCCGGTCAGGGAGGGAGTGGGGCCGGGGAGCTGTTTTTT
CDR3aa: CASSPGQGGSGAGELFF

j_gene: TRBJ2-7
v_gene: TRBV27
d_gene: .
abundance: .
CDR3nt: TGTGCCAGCATCTCCGCGAGGGAGGGGGCCCGTTACGAGCAGTACTTC
CDR3aa: CASISAREGARYEQYF

j_gene: TRBJ2-1
v_gene: TRBV6-5
d_gene: TRBD2
abundance: once
CDR3nt: TGTGCCAGCAAGTCTACTAGCGGGAGTCTTGAGCAGTTCTTC
CDR3aa: CASKSTSGSLEQFF

j_gene: TRBJ2-7
v_gene: TRBV4-1
d_gene: TRBD2
abundance: .
CDR3nt: TGCGCCAGCAGCCAAGATGCCCCCTTAGCGGGAGGTAGTAACTACGAGCAGTACTTC
CDR3aa: CASSQDAPLAGGSNYEQYF

j_gene: TRBJ2-5
v_gene: TRBV19
d_gene: .
abundance: .
CDR3nt: TGTGCCAGTAGTATAGTTTTGGGACTCAAGGCGGAGACCCAGTACTTC
CDR3aa: CASSIVLGLKAETQYF

j_gene: TRBJ2-3
v_gene: TRBV4-1
d_gene: .
abundance: .
CDR3nt: TGCGCCAGCAGCCTATCCCCCGACGGATCCCCTTGGCCAGATACGCAGTATTTT
CDR3aa: CASSLSPDGSPWPDTQYF

j_gene: TRBJ2-2
v_gene: TRBV28
d_gene: .
abundance: .
CDR3nt: TGTGCCAGCAGGGGTGAAGGCGGGGAGCTGTTTTTT
CDR3aa: CASRGEGGELFF

j_gene: TRBJ1-4
v_gene: TRBV28
d_gene: .
abundance: .
CDR3nt: TGTGCCAGCAGTTTAGGGGTTGCTGGTGAAAAACTGTTTTTT
CDR3aa: CASSLGVAGEKLFF

j_gene: TRBJ2-3
v_gene: TRBV4-3
d_gene: TRBD2
abundance: few
CDR3nt: TGCGCCAGCAGCCTAAATCTAGCGGAGAGCACAGATACGCAGTATTTT
CDR3aa: CASSLNLAESTDTQYF

j_gene: TRBJ2-7
v_gene: TRBV29-1
d_gene: TRBD2
abundance: .
CDR3nt: TGCAGCGTGGTGGGAGGGCCCTACGAGCAGTACTTC
CDR3aa: CSVVGGPYEQYF

j_gene: TRBJ2-7
v_gene: TRBV5-1
d_gene: .
abundance: .
CDR3nt: TGCGCCAGCAGCTTGGCCTATTCCTACGAGCAGCACTTC
CDR3aa: CASSLAYSYEQHF

j_gene: TRBJ1-1
v_gene: TRBV19
d_gene: .
abundance: .
CDR3nt: TGTGCCAGTAGTCGTGAGGGATCTGAAGCTTTCTTT
CDR3aa: CASSREGSEAFF

j_gene: TRBJ2-7
v_gene: TRBV7-6
d_gene: TRBD2
abundance: .
CDR3nt: TGTGCCAGCAGCTCAGGACTAGCGGGGGGTGAGCAGTACTTC
CDR3aa: CASSSGLAGGEQYF

j_gene: TRBJ1-1
v_gene: TRBV28
d_gene: .
abundance: .
CDR3nt: TGTGCCAGCAGTTTCCTTGCACAGTTGGGGAACACCGAAGCTTTCTTT
CDR3aa: CASSFLAQLGNTEAFF

j_gene: TRBJ2-7
v_gene: TRBV7-8
d_gene: .
abundance: .
CDR3nt: TGTGCCAGCAGCCCGTTAGCGGTCTCCTACGAGCAGTACTTC
CDR3aa: CASSPLAVSYEQYF

j_gene: TRBJ1-4
v_gene: TRBV28
d_gene: .
abundance: .
CDR3nt: TGTGCCAGCAGTACAGAGGGGGGTGAAAAACTGTTTTTT
CDR3aa: CASSTEGGEKLFF

j_gene: TRBJ2-5
v_gene: TRBV25-1
d_gene: .
abundance: .
CDR3nt: TGTGCCAGCAACAGATTTCTTGACGAGACCCAGTACTTC
CDR3aa: CASNRFLDETQYF

j_gene: TRBJ2-3
v_gene: TRBV19
d_gene: .
abundance: .
CDR3nt: TGTGCCAGTAATGTCGCTAGCACAGATACGCAGTATTTT
CDR3aa: CASNVASTDTQYF

j_gene: TRBJ2-5
v_gene: TRBV29-1
d_gene: .
abundance: .
CDR3nt: TGCAGCGTTGTCCAGGGCCTGGAGACCCAGTACTTC
CDR3aa: CSVVQGLETQYF

j_gene: TRBJ2-5
v_gene: TRBV28
d_gene: TRBD1
abundance: .
CDR3nt: TGTGCCAGCAGTCAATGGACAGGGGAAGAGACCCAGTACTTC
CDR3aa: CASSQWTGEETQYF

j_gene: TRBJ2-7
v_gene: TRBV10-3
d_gene: TRBD2
abundance: .
CDR3nt: TGTGCCACCATCGACCCTCTAGCGGGAGGATCCCGCGAGCAGTACTTC
CDR3aa: CATIDPLAGGSREQYF

j_gene: TRBJ2-7
v_gene: TRBV27
d_gene: TRBD1
abundance: once
CDR3nt: TGTGCCAGCAGTCCAGGGACAGGGGAGTACGAGCAGTACTTC
CDR3aa: CASSPGTGEYEQYF

j_gene: TRBJ1-2
v_gene: TRBV9
d_gene: TRBD1
abundance: .
CDR3nt: TGTGCCAGCAGCGCATCCGGGACAGCCTATGGCTACACCTTC
CDR3aa: CASSASGTAYGYTF

j_gene: TRBJ2-3
v_gene: TRBV10-2
d_gene: TRBD2
abundance: .
CDR3nt: TGCGCCAGCAGCGATCCCCGACTAGCGACTAGCACAGATACGCAGTATTTT
CDR3aa: CASSDPRLATSTDTQYF

j_gene: TRBJ1-5
v_gene: TRBV19
d_gene: TRBD1
abundance: .
CDR3nt: TGTGCCAGTAGTGTATGGACAGGGCCCAATCAGCCCCAGCATTTT
CDR3aa: CASSVWTGPNQPQHF

j_gene: TRBJ2-1
v_gene: TRBV29-1
d_gene: .
abundance: .
CDR3nt: TGCAGCGTACCCGGGCCACCTAATGAGCAGTTCTTC
CDR3aa: CSVPGPPNEQFF

j_gene: TRBJ2-1
v_gene: TRBV28
d_gene: TRBD2
abundance: .
CDR3nt: TGTGCCAGCAGTTCCGGGACTACCTCGAGCTCCTACAATGAGCAGTTCTTC
CDR3aa: CASSSGTTSSSYNEQFF

j_gene: TRBJ2-1
v_gene: TRBV19
d_gene: .
abundance: .
CDR3nt: TGTGCCAGTGGATTGACAGGCAATTACCTCAGTGAGCAGTTCTTC
CDR3aa: CASGLTGNYLSEQFF

j_gene: TRBJ2-7
v_gene: TRBV13
d_gene: .
abundance: .
CDR3nt: TGTGCCAGCAGCTTAGACGGTGACACCCACGAGCAGTACTTC
CDR3aa: CASSLDGDTHEQYF

j_gene: TRBJ1-3
v_gene: TRBV7-9
d_gene: TRBD1
abundance: .
CDR3nt: TGTGCCAGCAGCTTAGAAACACCCTGGGACAGGAAGACTGGAAACACCATATATTTT
CDR3aa: CASSLETPWDRKTGNTIYF

j_gene: TRBJ2-7
v_gene: TRBV6-5
d_gene: TRBD2
abundance: .
CDR3nt: TGTGCCAGCAGTTATACTAGCGGGATTATTACCTACGAGCAGTACTTC
CDR3aa: CASSYTSGIITYEQYF

j_gene: TRBJ2-5
v_gene: TRBV29-1
d_gene: TRBD1
abundance: .
CDR3nt: TGCAGCGTTGAAGGGGGAACGACAGGGGAGGTTGGGACCCAGTACTTC
CDR3aa: CSVEGGTTGEVGTQYF

j_gene: TRBJ1-6
v_gene: TRBV6-5
d_gene: .
abundance: few
CDR3nt: TGTGCCAGCAGTTACTCGGCGAATTCACCCCTCCACTTT
CDR3aa: CASSYSANSPLHF

j_gene: TRBJ1-1
v_gene: TRBV6-5
d_gene: .
abundance: .
CDR3nt: TGTGCCAGCACCTCCTTCCCCGACCGGTACACTGAAGCTTTCTTT
CDR3aa: CASTSFPDRYTEAFF

j_gene: TRBJ2-1
v_gene: TRBV25-1
d_gene: .
abundance: .
CDR3nt: TGTGCCAGCACCGATGACGCCCATGAGCAGTTCTTC
CDR3aa: CASTDDAHEQFF

j_gene: TRBJ2-7
v_gene: TRBV30
d_gene: TRBD2
abundance: .
CDR3nt: TGTGCCTGGAGTGTAGGACTAGCGGGATTTGGGTACTCCTACGAGCAGTACTTC
CDR3aa: CAWSVGLAGFGYSYEQYF

j_gene: TRBJ2-1
v_gene: TRBV4-1
d_gene: TRBD2
abundance: .
CDR3nt: TGCGCCAGCAGCCAAGACGGACTAGCGGGGGGGAGCTCCTACAATGAGCAGTTCTTC
CDR3aa: CASSQDGLAGGSSYNEQFF

j_gene: TRBJ1-1
v_gene: TRBV13
d_gene: TRBD1
abundance: .
CDR3nt: TGTGCCAGCAGCCCAGAGGGCGGGACAGGGAGGGACACTGAAGCTTTCTTT
CDR3aa: CASSPEGGTGRDTEAFF

j_gene: TRBJ2-5
v_gene: TRBV4-2
d_gene: TRBD1
abundance: .
CDR3nt: TGTGCCAGCAGCTTCCGGACAGGTCAAGAGACCCAGTACTTC
CDR3aa: CASSFRTGQETQYF